These T cell receptor beta chains were read from a single sample in a study of blood T cell repertoires in COVID-19. Here immunoSEQ multiplex PCR was the method, and the copy in TCRdb shows in-frame clones only, minus some. The table shows about 140,000 clones, with roughly 88% occurring only once. Sequencing was performed on PBMCs or T cells enriched from blood (not recorded which). These receptors were taken from a man between 65 and 85 years old who had been exposed to COVID-19. Both conserved end residues are trimmed from each CDR3.

ASSQGNRREAF,TRBJ1-1,TRBV18
ASRSSGGPETQY,TRBJ2-5,TRBV7-2
ASSPMGTDNQPQH,TRBJ1-5,TRBV18
ASSIGTGGSPLH,TRBJ1-6,TRBV19
ASSLPRTGTSSYEQY,TRBJ2-7,TRBV7-8
ASSQDWADKHTDTQY,TRBJ2-3,TRBV14
ASSPRTGGHYGYT,TRBJ1-2,TRBV19
AWSDHPDRALNQPQH,TRBJ1-5,TRBV30
ASSLGPYHREGTEAF,TRBJ1-1,TRBV11-2
ASSPSTGADTDTQY,TRBJ2-3,TRBV5-1
ASLGQGILSTEAF,TRBJ1-1,TRBV19
ASSLAGGGETQY,TRBJ2-5,TRBV7-2
ASSPGQGNSPLH,TRBJ1-6,TRBV5-1
ASSLAHRGGPEDEAF,TRBJ1-1,TRBV7-2
ASSGRTGLNTIY,TRBJ1-3,TRBV9
ASSPGGQNNSPLH,TRBJ1-6,TRBV11-2
ASSTGLAVGIPGELF,TRBJ2-2,TRBV19
ASSFQPSGGLQETQY,TRBJ2-5,TRBV5-1
ASSHGTSGRRDIQY,TRBJ2-4,TRBV28
ASSWGQGRSGNTIY,TRBJ1-3,TRBV7-9
ASKGTGVGNTQY,TRBJ2-3,TRBV19
ASSEGGPSPQSQH,TRBJ1-5,TRBV6-2/TRBV6-3
ASSPLQGEEEKLF,TRBJ1-4,TRBV18